Listed here are 32 T cell receptor beta chains from one sample, sequenced in a study of CXCR3-negative and CXCR3-positive naive CD8 T cells. Carrying UMI labels, the TRB cDNA libraries were prepared through 5' RACE. For each CDR3 protein, TCRdb gives one entry from its re-call of the 5' RACE reads, without DNA. The table for this sample gives 150,000 or so distinct CDR3 sequences. The sample comprised naive CXCR3- CD8+ T cells from blood. Specified subset: CD45RO-CCR7+CD27+CD95- naive CD8+ T cells lacking CXCR3 (TNR3-). The source of these receptors is a human donor in good health. Some clones in this sample may be carry-over from other donors' samples.

The V call is TRBV12-3 or TRBV12-4, the J call TRBJ2-7; TCRdb's assignment of TRBD2 cannot be checked, as there is no DNA. This CDR3 has 17 amino acids. The CDR3 loop is CASSWNLGTSGPREQYF.

The chain joins TRBV7-6 to TRBJ2-7; TCRdb proposes TRBD2, but this gene call is untestable without DNA. The CDR3 has 17 amino acids. Germline CDR1 SGHVS, CDR2 FNYEAQ. The CDR3 here is CASSLNDGTSGRYEQYF.

V gene TRBV5-1 combines with J gene TRBJ2-7; TCRdb's assignment of TRBD2 cannot be checked, as there is no DNA. The CDR3 contains 16 residues. Germline CDR1 is SGHRS and CDR2 is YFSETQ. The CDR3 sequence: CASSQEPGLAGGEQYF. Full variable domain (remainder filled in from reference TRBV5-1 and TRBJ2-7): KAGVTQTPRYLIKTRGQQVTLSCSPISGHRSVSWYQQTPGQGLQFLFEYFSETQRNKGNFPGRFSGRQFSNSRSEMNVSTLELGDSALYLCASSQEPGLAGGEQYFGPGTRLTVT.

The rearrangement joins TRBV7-9 to TRBJ2-7. Germline V gene data show CDR1 as SEHNR and CDR2 as FQNEAQ (reference sequence). The CDR3 has 13 amino acids. The CDR3 loop is CASTRGSSYEQYF. Together with reference TRBV7-9 and TRBJ2-7, the CDR3 gives the full variable domain: DTGVSQNPRHKITKRGQNVTFRCDPISEHNRLYWYRQTLGQGPEFLTYFQNEAQLEKSRLLSDRFSAERPKGSFSTLEIQRTEQGDSAMYLCASTRGSSYEQYFGPGTRLTVT.

The rearrangement links TRBV27 to TRBJ2-7; the TCRdb call, TRBD1, lacks DNA for checking. The CDR3 totals 13 residues. Germline lookup yields CDR1 MNHEY and CDR2 SMNVEV (reference sequence). CDR3 loop: CASSWGESYEQYF.

This chain links TRBV20-1 with TRBJ2-6; TCRdb selects TRBD2, and the lack of DNA leaves this call unchecked. The CDR3 totals 17 residues. Germline CDR1 and CDR2: DFQATT and SNEGSKA (reference sequence). The CDR3 loop is CSARSGTDISGANVLTF.

The rearrangement joins TRBV15 to TRBJ1-2; there is no DNA to check the TCRdb D call of TRBD1. CDR3 length equals 14 residues. CDR1 LNHNV and CDR2 YYDKDF come from the germline V gene (reference sequence). CDR3 loop: CATSRGQGDYGYTF.

The chain recombines TRBV7-2 with TRBJ2-4. The CDR3 runs to 19 residues. The germline gives CDR1 SGHTA, CDR2 FQGNSA. CDR3 in amino acids: CASSITSSFGWAAKNIQYF.

The chain uses TRBV27 and TRBJ1-5; without DNA, the TCRdb call of TRBD1 cannot be checked. Per the germline V gene, CDR1 is MNHEY and CDR2 is SMNVEV (reference sequence). The CDR3 length is 15 residues. CDR3 region: CASSLFHRVGQPQHF.

This sequence joins TRBV12-3 or TRBV12-4 and TRBJ2-2. CDR3 length: 11 amino acids. This CDR3 reads CASIFSGELFF.

CDR3: CASSLEVGGELFF. The chain employs TRBV5-1 and TRBJ2-2. The CDR3 sequence is 13 residues long. The germline V gene has CDR1 SGHRS and CDR2 YFSETQ.

The chain carries TRBV6-2 or TRBV6-3 and TRBJ2-2; checking the TCRdb D call of TRBD1 is not possible without DNA. This CDR3 has 15 amino acids. In germline, CDR1 is MNHEY, CDR2 SVGEGT. CDR3 in amino acids: CASSYWGADTGELFF.

This sequence joins TRBV12-3 or TRBV12-4 and TRBJ1-2; the TRBD1 assignment by TCRdb is unverifiable without DNA. The CDR3 runs to 16 residues. The CDR3: CASSSTTGAVVYGYTF.

The genes are TRBV11-2 and TRBJ2-7. CDR3 size: 12 residues. The germline V gene has CDR1 SGHAT and CDR2 FQNNGV. CDR3 loop: CASSFEGWDQYF.

This chain uses TRBV29-1 with TRBJ2-5; TCRdb's D call, TRBD1, is unchecked because there is no DNA. The CDR3 is made up of 12 amino acids. CDR1 is SQVTM, CDR2 ANQGSEA, per germline. This CDR3 reads CSVDGRGETQYF.

The rearrangement links TRBV30 to TRBJ2-1. Germline V gives CDR1 GTSNPN, CDR2 SVGIG (reference sequence). This CDR3 is 12 amino acids long. The CDR3 sequence is CAWSGIEDEQFF.

J is TRBJ2-6 and V is TRBV27; the TCRdb call, TRBD1, lacks DNA for checking. The CDR3 covers 16 residues. The germline CDR1 and CDR2 sequences are MNHEY and SMNVEV (reference sequence). CDR3 sequence: CASSLGGWAGANVLTF. The full variable domain, in which reference TRBV27 and TRBJ2-6 provide the parts outside the CDR3, is EAQVTQNPRYLITVTGKKLTVTCSQNMNHEYMSWYRQDPGLGLRQIYYSMNVEVTDKGDVPEGYKVSRKEKRNFPLILESPSPNQTSLYFCASSLGGWAGANVLTFGAGSRLTVL.

The chain is built from TRBV2 and TRBJ1-5; TCRdb selects TRBD1, and the lack of DNA leaves this call unchecked. CDR3 length equals 19 residues. Germline CDR1 reads SNHLY; CDR2 reads FYNNEI. The CDR3: CASSEALAGGLSSNQPQHF.

The V gene is TRBV6-5, the J gene TRBJ2-5; TCRdb picks TRBD1, but there is no DNA to check that call. CDR1 MNHEY and CDR2 SVGAGI come from the germline V gene. This CDR3 comprises 14 residues. The CDR3 protein is CASSRTGVQETQYF.

V gene TRBV29-1 combines with J gene TRBJ2-7; lacking DNA, the TRBD2 call made by TCRdb goes unchecked. The CDR3 sequence is 13 residues long. Germline CDR1 SQVTM, CDR2 ANQGSEA. The CDR3 reads CSVGLTSGYEQYF.

This rearrangement joins TRBV19 to TRBJ2-1; TCRdb names TRBD2, which stays unverified in the absence of DNA. Germline V CDR1 and CDR2: LNHDA, SQIVND (reference sequence). The CDR3 runs 15 residues. The CDR3 reads CASNALAGAPNEQFF.

J is TRBJ2-3 and V is TRBV11-2; TCRdb outputs TRBD2, but without DNA this stays unchecked. The CDR3 spans 14 residues. The germline V gene encodes CDR1 SGHAT and CDR2 FQNNGV. CDR3 residues: CASSLARDTDTQYF.

The chain recombines TRBV12-3 or TRBV12-4 with TRBJ2-7; as DNA is missing, the TRBD1 call by TCRdb cannot be tested. This CDR3 has 13 amino acids. CDR3 sequence reads: CASSWDSDYEQYF.

V usage is TRBV4-1 and J usage is TRBJ1-2. Germline V gene lookup returns CDR1 MGHRA and CDR2 YSYEKL. The CDR3 has 15 amino acids. The CDR3 sequence: CASSQVLAGQRGYTF.

V usage is TRBV9 and J usage is TRBJ2-1; TCRdb outputs TRBD1, but without DNA this stays unchecked. The CDR3 contains 15 residues. Germline values: CDR1 SGDLS, CDR2 YYNGEE. CDR3 sequence reads: CASTRGSGANNEQFF. Full variable domain (remainder filled in from reference TRBV9 and TRBJ2-1): DSGVTQTPKHLITATGQRVTLRCSPRSGDLSVYWYQQSLDQGLQFLIQYYNGEERAKGNILERFSAQQFPDLHSELNLSSLELGDSALYFCASTRGSGANNEQFFGPGTRLTVL.

The J gene is TRBJ1-2, the V gene TRBV4-3. Germline V CDR1 and CDR2: LGHNA, YSLEER. The CDR3 is 14 residues long. This CDR3 reads CASSQDSVGYGYTF.

The CDR3 loop is CASSLSTGRNIQYF. The chain recombines TRBV11-2 with TRBJ2-4; TCRdb calls TRBD1, which cannot be checked without DNA. Germline lookup yields CDR1 SGHAT and CDR2 FQNNGV. This CDR3 is built from 14 residues.

V is TRBV12-3 or TRBV12-4 and J is TRBJ2-2. The CDR3 length is 14 residues. CDR3 sequence reads: CASSQLTLTGELFF.

V gene TRBV5-4 combines with J gene TRBJ2-3. The CDR3 sequence is 16 residues long. The germline gives CDR1 SGHNT, CDR2 YYREEE (reference sequence). The chain's CDR3 is CASSLGLADSTDTQYF.

The gene calls are TRBV7-9 and TRBJ2-7; TCRdb lists TRBD1, though no DNA is available to test this call. The germline V gene encodes CDR1 SEHNR and CDR2 FQNEAQ (reference sequence). The CDR3 is 14 residues long. This chain's CDR3 is CASSWGQGSREQYF.

V gene TRBV4-2 combines with J gene TRBJ2-1; there is no DNA to check the TCRdb D call of TRBD2. The germline CDR1 and CDR2 sequences are LGHNA and YNFKEQ. CDR3 length equals 15 residues. CDR3 residues: CASSQGASGHNEQFF.

The V call is TRBV2, the J call TRBJ2-2; TCRdb selects TRBD1, and the lack of DNA leaves this call unchecked. CDR3 length equals 18 residues. Germline CDR1 reads SNHLY; CDR2 reads FYNNEI. The CDR3 region is CASSHTPDSTLGTGELFF.